A selection of T cell receptor beta chains follows, all from one sample in a study of blood T cell repertoires in COVID-19. Using immunoSEQ multiplex PCR, the repertoire was profiled, and TCRdb retains in-frame clones only, with some absent. The repertoire holds about 250,000 clones, with 84% as singletons. Sample: peripheral blood. The receptor source for this set is a man aged 50 or older with acute or convalescent COVID-19. The CDR3 runs from the conserved cysteine through the conserved F or W. A D gene is named only where the DNA matches it firmly. Clone size is stated in some rows and not others, as once, few, many or a class when expanded.

>many|TRBJ2-7|TRBV7-6|TRBD2
CASSLTGGGRHYEQYF
TGTGCCAGCAGCCTAACCGGCGGGGGACGGCACTACGAGCAGTACTTC
>.|TRBJ2-3|TRBV2|.
CASSTGTSTDTQYF
TGTGCCAGCAGCACAGGAACTAGCACAGATACGCAGTATTTT
>.|TRBJ2-2|TRBV6-5|TRBD1
CASSRDRGPVGELFF
TGTGCCAGCAGTAGGGACAGGGGGCCGGTCGGGGAGCTGTTTTTT
>.|TRBJ1-4|TRBV6-5|TRBD1
CASRTGGNDKLFF
TGTGCCAGCCGGACAGGGGGCAATGATAAACTGTTTTTT
>.|TRBJ1-1|TRBV5-1|.
CASSFAGIDTEAFF
TGCGCCAGCAGCTTTGCGGGGATAGACACTGAAGCTTTCTTT
>.|TRBJ2-7|TRBV7-9|.
CASSSDNTYEQYF
TGTGCCAGCAGCTCAGACAATACCTACGAGCAGTACTTC
>.|TRBJ2-1|TRBV10-1|TRBD2
CASSKLAGYNEQFF
TGCGCCAGCAGTAAACTAGCGGGATACAATGAGCAGTTCTTC
>.|TRBJ2-7|TRBV27|TRBD1
CASSPPPGTGDYPYEQYF
TGTGCCAGCAGTCCCCCCCCCGGGACAGGGGATTACCCCTACGAGCAGTACTTC
>.|TRBJ1-6|TRBV9|.
CASSVEEDSPLHF
TGTGCCAGCAGCGTAGAGGAGGATTCACCCCTCCACTTT
>.|TRBJ2-7|TRBV27|.
CASMTGGEQYF
TGTGCCAGCATGACGGGTGGCGAGCAGTACTTC
>few|TRBJ1-5|TRBV6-2/TRBV6-3|.
CASSFMGAPSNQPQHF
TGTGCCAGCAGTTTTATGGGGGCGCCTAGCAATCAGCCCCAGCATTTT
>.|TRBJ2-7|TRBV28|.
CASSPPRAENSYEQYF
TGTGCCAGCAGTCCTCCTCGAGCGGAAAATAGCTACGAGCAGTACTTC
>.|TRBJ2-7|TRBV5-1|.
CASSLAEGVYEQYF
TGCGCCAGCAGCTTGGCCGAGGGAGTCTACGAGCAGTACTTC
>.|TRBJ1-2|TRBV15|.
CATSTTGGTGYGYTF
TGTGCCACCAGCACAACGGGAGGGACCGGCTATGGCTACACCTTC
>.|TRBJ2-4|TRBV21-1|.
CASSIGQRLTRNIQYF
TGTGCCAGCAGCATAGGGCAGAGACTAACTAGAAACATTCAGTACTTC
>.|TRBJ1-1|TRBV25-1|TRBD1
CASSVQGMNTEAFF
TGTGCCAGCAGTGTACAGGGGATGAACACTGAAGCTTTCTTT
>.|TRBJ1-6|TRBV6-1|.
CASSEQLSYNSPLHF
TGTGCCAGCAGTGAGCAACTCTCCTATAATTCACCCCTCCACTTT
>few|TRBJ1-1|TRBV3-1/TRBV3-2|.
CASSLVQRGTEAFF
TGTGCCAGCAGCCTAGTACAGCGGGGCACTGAAGCTTTCTTT
>.|TRBJ2-6|TRBV3-1/TRBV3-2|.
CASSQSPGTGANVLTF
TGTGCCAGCAGCCAAAGTCCGGGAACGGGGGCCAACGTCCTGACTTTC
>.|TRBJ1-6|TRBV20-1|.
CSVGESPLHF
TGCAGTGTAGGGGAATCACCCCTCCACTTT
>.|TRBJ2-5|TRBV4-1|.
CASSALSLDVGRETQYF
TGCGCCAGCAGCGCTTTGAGCTTGGACGTGGGGAGAGAGACCCAGTACTTC
>.|TRBJ1-5|TRBV7-8|.
CASSPFGVGINQPQHF
TGTGCCAGCAGCCCATTTGGGGTCGGGATCAATCAGCCCCAGCATTTT
>.|TRBJ2-1|TRBV6-5|.
CASSFLGDFEFF
TGTGCCAGCAGTTTTTTGGGAGATTTTGAGTTCTTC
>.|TRBJ1-1|TRBV6-5|TRBD1
CASSFGTGEAFF
TGTGCCAGCAGTTTCGGGACAGGGGAAGCTTTCTTT
>.|TRBJ1-6|TRBV5-5|.
CASSLDFSYNSPLHF
TGTGCCAGCAGCTTGGACTTTAGCTATAATTCACCCCTCCACTTT
>.|TRBJ2-5|TRBV5-6|.
CASTLGGPGTQYF
TGTGCCAGCACCCTCGGGGGGCCGGGGACCCAGTACTTC
>.|TRBJ1-2|TRBV11-1|.
CASSPRVSNYGYTF
TGTGCCAGCAGCCCTCGGGTTTCTAACTATGGCTACACCTTC
>once|TRBJ2-7|TRBV5-6|.
CASSFMGQSYEQYF
TGTGCCAGCAGCTTCATGGGGCAGTCGTACGAGCAGTACTTC
>.|TRBJ1-3|TRBV30|.
CAWSEGRNTIYF
TGTGCCTGGAGTGAGGGGAGGAACACCATATATTTT
>.|TRBJ2-1|TRBV14|.
CASSPDLLNEQFF
TGTGCCAGCAGCCCGGACTTACTCAATGAGCAGTTCTTC
>.|TRBJ1-1|TRBV11-2|.
CASRLLSTEAFF
TGTGCCAGCAGACTCCTGAGCACTGAAGCTTTCTTT
>.|TRBJ1-1|TRBV7-6|TRBD1
CASSSDRGWVTEAFF
TGTGCCAGCAGCTCGGACAGGGGCTGGGTCACTGAAGCTTTCTTT
>.|TRBJ2-3|TRBV6-4|TRBD2
CASSLAGGYTDTQYF
TGTGCCAGCAGCCTAGCGGGGGGCTACACAGATACGCAGTATTTT
>.|TRBJ2-7|TRBV2|TRBD2
CASRELAGGTYEQYF
TGTGCCAGCAGGGAGCTAGCGGGAGGGACCTACGAGCAGTACTTC
>.|TRBJ1-5|TRBV27|.
CASSLIGGPNQPQHF
TGTGCCAGCAGTTTAATCGGAGGGCCGAATCAGCCCCAGCATTTT
>few|TRBJ1-3|TRBV5-6|.
CASSLVGDYSGNTIYF
TGTGCCAGCAGCTTGGTTGGTGACTACTCTGGAAACACCATATATTTT
>.|TRBJ2-7|TRBV28|.
CASSFGGVVSYEQYF
TGTGCCAGCAGTTTCGGGGGAGTCGTTTCCTACGAGCAGTACTTC
>.|TRBJ1-3|TRBV7-6|.
CASAGQGENTIYF
TGTGCCAGCGCAGGGCAGGGCGAAAACACCATATATTTT
>once|TRBJ1-1|TRBV6-4|.
CASSEQAWDTEAFF
TGTGCCAGCAGTGAACAGGCGTGGGACACTGAAGCTTTCTTT
>.|TRBJ1-2|TRBV2|.
CASAPQNYGYTF
TGTGCCAGCGCCCCCCAGAACTATGGCTACACCTTC
>.|TRBJ2-7|TRBV18|TRBD1
CASSPGGTGLSEQYF
TGTGCCAGCTCACCAGGCGGGACAGGGTTGTCCGAGCAGTACTTC
>.|TRBJ2-3|TRBV5-6|.
CASSLAGLYTQYF
TGTGCCAGCAGCTTGGCCGGTTTGTATACGCAGTATTTT
>.|TRBJ1-4|TRBV29-1|TRBD1
CSVDGQGREKLFF
TGCAGCGTTGATGGACAGGGGCGTGAAAAACTGTTTTTT
>few|TRBJ2-2|TRBV27|TRBD2
CASRLPSGGSDTGELFF
TGTGCCAGCAGACTACCAAGCGGGGGGTCCGACACCGGGGAGCTGTTTTTT
>.|TRBJ2-6|TRBV19|.
CASSTGFYNSGANVLTF
TGTGCCAGTAGCACGGGATTTTATAACTCTGGGGCCAACGTCCTGACTTTC
>.|TRBJ2-1|TRBV9|.
CASSEQEYNEQFF
TGTGCCAGCAGCGAGCAAGAGTACAATGAGCAGTTCTTC
>.|TRBJ2-1|TRBV5-5|.
CASSLTGSYNEQFF
TGTGCCAGCAGCTTAACAGGGTCCTACAATGAGCAGTTCTTC
>once|TRBJ2-3|TRBV18|.
CASSQGLNTDTQYF
TGTGCCAGCTCACAGGGACTGAACACAGATACGCAGTATTTT
>.|TRBJ1-1|TRBV9|.
CASSVVTSLNTEAFF
TGTGCCAGCAGCGTAGTTACATCCTTGAACACTGAAGCTTTCTTT
>.|TRBJ2-7|TRBV5-1|TRBD1
CASSLTVRGIYEQYF
TGCGCCAGCAGCTTGACAGTCAGGGGGATCTACGAGCAGTACTTC
>once|TRBJ2-5|TRBV5-1|TRBD2
CASNLLAGDSQETQYF
TGCGCCAGCAATCTATTAGCGGGAGATTCCCAAGAGACCCAGTACTTC
>.|TRBJ2-7|TRBV6-5|TRBD2
CASSSGASGGYEQYF
TGTGCCAGCAGTTCCGGGGCTAGCGGGGGCTACGAGCAGTACTTC
>.|TRBJ1-5|TRBV2|.
CASSGQVNQPQHF
TGTGCCAGCAGTGGCCAGGTCAATCAGCCCCAGCATTTT
>once|TRBJ1-5|TRBV12-3/TRBV12-4|.
CASSSYGNQPQHF
TGTGCCAGCTCGAGTTACGGCAATCAGCCCCAGCATTTT
>few|TRBJ2-7|TRBV11-3|.
CASSLGQATYEQYF
TGTGCCAGCAGCTTAGGACAGGCAACCTACGAGCAGTACTTC
>few|TRBJ2-4|TRBV6-1|TRBD1
CASSEARIGTGGMAKNIQYF
TGTGCCAGCAGTGAAGCGCGAATTGGGACAGGGGGAATGGCCAAAAACATTCAGTACTTC
>few|TRBJ2-2|TRBV19|.
CATHYPDKSELFF
TGTGCCACTCATTATCCTGATAAGAGCGAGCTGTTTTTT
>.|TRBJ2-2|TRBV2|.
CASRENRDTGELFF
TGTGCCAGCAGGGAAAACAGGGACACCGGGGAGCTGTTTTTT
>once|TRBJ1-3|TRBV16|.
CASSQSDTTGNTIYF
TGTGCCAGCAGCCAATCGGACACGACTGGAAACACCATATATTTT
>.|TRBJ2-2|TRBV6-4|TRBD2
CASSAARGAGELFF
TGTGCCAGCAGTGCCGCGCGGGGGGCCGGGGAGCTGTTTTTT